These 7 T cell receptor beta chains were all obtained from the same sample, sequenced in a study of T-cell memory formation after mild COVID-19 (dated by TCRdb to about 2021). Receptors were amplified or captured by 5' RACE. For sequencing, an Illumina NovaSeq 6000 was employed. TCRdb reprocessed the public reads (quality trimming at Q25 with fastp, clone calling with MiXCR) and kept in-frame beta chains. Every entry covers one CDR3 protein and lists the most common genes and DNA from its rows. This sample has almost 550,000 distinct CDR3 sequences in its table, and approximately 20% of those were observed once. The ten largest clones represent roughly an eighth of the sample. The source material was PBMCs or a T cell subset sorted from them (not recorded which). These receptors all come from an adult woman who had mild COVID-19 (a few samples of this study predate the infection). The sample titles of this study are shuffled in the database, so cell type and time point are left out; the donor was told from shared clones.

This clonotype turned up a few times. The chain recombines TRBV12-3 or TRBV12-4 with TRBJ2-1; 13 positions match TRBD2. V was pared by 6 bases and J by 4 bases, with 3 bases of the junction left unmatched. The CDR3 runs 15 residues. CDR3 DNA sequence: TGTGCCAGCAGGCGACTAGCGGGGGGATACAATGAGCAGTTCTTC. Translating it yields CASRRLAGGYNEQFF.

V usage is TRBV7-3 and J usage is TRBJ2-1, with 11 bases identical to TRBD2. CDR1 and CDR2 from the germline V gene are SGHTA and FQGTGA. After removal of 1 base from V and 7 bases from J, the junction contained 9 bases not matched to a gene. There are 17 residues in the CDR3. The CDR3 DNA follows: TGTGCCAGCAGCTTAAACCTCAGACCTAGCGGGGGGAATGAGCAGTTCTTC. It is translated as CASSLNLRPSGGNEQFF.

This clonotype has just a few counts. The V gene is TRBV7-8, the J gene TRBJ2-3, with D perhaps matching TRBD2 (5 bases). Germline V gives CDR1 SGHVS, CDR2 FQNEAQ. V dropped 4 bases and J dropped 2 bases, with 22 bases sitting between them. The CDR3 is 18 amino acids. CDR3 in DNA: TGTGCCAGCAGCTCCCCCCCTGGTTTGGACTTTTCCACAGATACGCAGTATTTT. It yields the protein CASSSPPGLDFSTDTQYF.

This clonotype came up many times. The chain recombines TRBV21-1 with TRBJ2-7; TRBD1, the table's D call, lacks a check against the DNA. TRBV21-1 is noted as a pseudogene. The CDR3 sequence is 14 residues long. The CDR3 loop is CASSKDFPGNEQYF. CDR3 bases: TGTGCCAGCAGCAAGGACTTCCCCGGGAACGAGCAGTACTTC.

A few counts support this clonotype. The rearrangement joins TRBV5-1 to TRBJ1-6; D gene uncertain. CDR3 size: 15 residues. CDR1 is SGHRS, CDR2 YFSETQ, per germline. V lost 3 bases, J lost 1 base, and 8 bases lay in between. The DNA of the CDR3 is TGCGCCAGCAGCTCGGCTAGATCCTATAATTCACCCCTCCACTTT. Its translation: CASSSARSYNSPLHF.

The rearrangement joins TRBV27 to TRBJ1-2, with D perhaps TRBD1 (5 bases). Trimming took off 0 bases at V and 4 bases at J, with 9 bases between the two ends. This CDR3 spans 14 amino acids. Looked up from germline, CDR1 is MNHEY and CDR2 is SMNVEV (reference sequence). CDR3 bases: TGTGCCAGCAGTTTATCGACCGGGACCTATGGCTACACCTTC. This gives the protein CASSLSTGTYGYTF.

A single count supports this clonotype. V is TRBV13 and J is TRBJ2-1; D not resolved. CDR3 length equals 14 residues. Trimming pared 1 base from V and 7 bases from J, leaving 11 bases between. Per germline, CDR1 PRHDT and CDR2 FYEKMQ (reference sequence). The CDR3 nucleotides are TGTGCCAGCAGCTTAGTGGGGAAACTAAATGAGCAGTTCTTC. Translating it yields CASSLVGKLNEQFF.